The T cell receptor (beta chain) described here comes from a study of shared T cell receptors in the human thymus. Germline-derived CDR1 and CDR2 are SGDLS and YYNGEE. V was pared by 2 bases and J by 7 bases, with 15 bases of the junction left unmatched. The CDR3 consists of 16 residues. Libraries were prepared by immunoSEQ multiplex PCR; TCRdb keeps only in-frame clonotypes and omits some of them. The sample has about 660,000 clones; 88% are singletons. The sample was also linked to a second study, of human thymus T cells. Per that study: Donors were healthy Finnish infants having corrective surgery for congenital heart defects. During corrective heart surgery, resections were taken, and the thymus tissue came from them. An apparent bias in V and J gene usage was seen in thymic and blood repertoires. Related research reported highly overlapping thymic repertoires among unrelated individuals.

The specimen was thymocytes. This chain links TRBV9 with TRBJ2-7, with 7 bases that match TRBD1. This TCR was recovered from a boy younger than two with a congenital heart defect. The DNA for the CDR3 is TGTGCCAGCAGCGTCCATTTTACCGGGACAGAGGAAGAGCAGTACTTC. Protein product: CASSVHFTGTEEEQYF.